Listed below are T cell receptor beta chains from one sample, sequenced in a study of blood T cells in healthy people across ages. From the 5' RACE reads, TCRdb called clonotypes with MiXCR, one entry per CDR3 protein. Of roughly 1.9 million distinct CDR3 sequences in the sample, 35% to 50% were seen once. Material: blood. The receptors were gathered from a human donor in good health. The CDR3 runs from the conserved cysteine through the conserved F or W. The D gene is left open where the match is weak. Part of the rows lack a size; the others show once, few, many or a class for expanded clones.

>TRBJ1-2|.|TRBV9|TRBD1
TGTGCCAGCAGCGTAGGGACAGGGTCTGGTGACTACACCTTC
CASSVGTGSGDYTF
>TRBJ2-3|.|TRBV20-1|.
TGCAGTGTTTTAACCACAGATACGCAGTATTTT
CSVLTTDTQYF
>TRBJ2-3|.|TRBV6-1|TRBD1
TGTGCCAGCCAACAGGGGTACACAGATACGCAGTATTTT
CASQQGYTDTQYF
>TRBJ1-5|.|TRBV12-3/TRBV12-4|.
TGTGCCAGCGGGCAGACCGCAGGGCCCCAGCATTTT
CASGQTAGPQHF
>TRBJ2-7|.|TRBV20-1|.
TGCGGTGCTCTCCAGGGTTTTCTCAAATTTGAACAGTACTTC
CGALQGFLKFEQYF
>TRBJ2-1|.|TRBV7-2|TRBD2
TGTGCCAGCGGCTACGCGACTAGCGCGTACAATGAGCAGTTCTTC
CASGYATSAYNEQFF
>TRBJ1-6|.|TRBV7-8|.
TGTGCCAGCAGCTTAGCCAGGGCTGTCCGGAATTCACCCCTCCACTTT
CASSLARAVRNSPLHF
>TRBJ2-4|many|TRBV7-2|.
TGTGCCAGCAGCCCCCTAGCCAAAAACATTCAGTACTTC
CASSPLAKNIQYF
>TRBJ2-3|.|TRBV4-3|.
TGCGCCGGCAGCCAAGAAGCTTTAGCGGAGGGTGGGGCCCATACGCAGTATTTT
CAGSQEALAEGGAHTQYF
>TRBJ2-7|.|TRBV5-1|TRBD2
TGCGCCAGCAGCTTGGTTCCAAACCGGGGGGACGAGCAGTACTTC
CASSLVPNRGDEQYF
>TRBJ1-5|.|TRBV27|TRBD1
TGTGCCAGCAGTTTCCACACAGGGGTCGATCAGCCCCAGCATTTT
CASSFHTGVDQPQHF
>TRBJ1-2|few|TRBV29-1|.
TGCAGCGTTGCCCTTGGACAGTTTAACTATGGCTACACCTTC
CSVALGQFNYGYTF
>TRBJ2-1|.|TRBV11-1|TRBD1
TGTGCCAGCAGCTTAGGAGAGAGGGGGCGGGCTTTTGAGCAGTTCTTC
CASSLGERGRAFEQFF
>TRBJ2-4|few|TRBV2|.
TGTGCCAGCAGTGAGGCTGAGGGTAACGTGAAAAACATTCAGTACTTC
CASSEAEGNVKNIQYF
>TRBJ2-7|.|TRBV20-1|.
TGCAGTGCTATCCAGGGGGGGCTCCTCTCCTACGAGCAGTACTTC
CSAIQGGLLSYEQYF
>TRBJ2-3|.|TRBV20-1|.
TGCAGTGCTAGCGGCGGGCACAGGGCAAAAGATACGCAGTATTTT
CSASGGHRAKDTQYF
>TRBJ2-5|.|TRBV29-1|.
TGCAGCGTTGTTCGGCCGAATCAAGAGACCCAGTACTTC
CSVVRPNQETQYF
>TRBJ2-3|.|TRBV3-1|.
TGTGCCAGCAGCCATATCCCTAGCGATACGCAGTATTTT
CASSHIPSDTQYF
>TRBJ1-2|.|TRBV5-6|.
TGTGCCAGCAGCTTGAGAACCTACTATGGCTACACCTTC
CASSLRTYYGYTF
>TRBJ1-5|.|TRBV6-5|TRBD1
TGTGCCAGCAGTTACTCACCCGGGACAGGGGACTCGGATCAGCCCCAGCATTTT
CASSYSPGTGDSDQPQHF
>TRBJ1-2|few|TRBV4-1|.
TGCGCCAGCAGCCCGCAGGGGCAGAGCGGCATCTATGGCTACACCTTC
CASSPQGQSGIYGYTF
>TRBJ2-7|.|TRBV7-2|.
TGTACCACCCTGAAGGCAAGAAGCTCCTACGAGCAGTACTTC
CTTLKARSSYEQYF
>TRBJ2-7|few|TRBV5-1|.
TGCGCCAGCAGCACACGACCCTCAGGGGAGCAGTACTTC
CASSTRPSGEQYF
>TRBJ2-5|.|TRBV3-1|TRBD2
TGTGCCAGCAGCCACGGGGGGGCGGGGCAAGAGACCCAGTACTTC
CASSHGGAGQETQYF
>TRBJ1-2|.|TRBV29-1|.
TGCAGCGTTGATGAAGGTTATGGCTACACCTTC
CSVDEGYGYTF
>TRBJ2-1|.|TRBV20-1|.
TGCAGTGCTCCCCTGGGGGAGAGCTCCTACAATGAGCAGTTCTTC
CSAPLGESSYNEQFF
>TRBJ2-3|few|TRBV7-2|.
TGTGCCAGCAGCTTATTTTCAGGGGCAGATACGCAGTATTTT
CASSLFSGADTQYF
>TRBJ2-7|.|TRBV20-1|TRBD1
TGCAGTGCTAGAGATCGGGGACAGGCCTACGAGCAGTACTTC
CSARDRGQAYEQYF
>TRBJ2-1|.|TRBV5-5|.
TGTGCCAGCAGCCCCGTCCAGGTGCACGAGCAGTTCTTC
CASSPVQVHEQFF
>TRBJ2-6|many|TRBV29-1|.
TGCAGCGTTAAGGCGCGTGGGGCCAACGTCCTGACTTTC
CSVKARGANVLTF
>TRBJ2-7|few|TRBV28|.
TGTGCCGGCAGTTCAGGAGACATACGAGGGCAGTACTTC
CAGSSGDIRGQYF
>TRBJ1-4|few|TRBV4-3|.
TGCGCCAGCAGCCAATTCGGGGAGTTGAAGGAAAAACTGTTTTTT
CASSQFGELKEKLFF
>TRBJ2-1|.|TRBV6-2/TRBV6-3|.
TGTGCCAGCAGTTTTCCGCAGGGACCCTGGAATGAGCAGTTCTTC
CASSFPQGPWNEQFF
>TRBJ1-2|.|TRBV4-2|TRBD1
TGTGCCAGCAGCGAAGCGGCGTTAGGGGGCGCTGGCTACACCTTC
CASSEAALGGAGYTF
>TRBJ2-1|few|TRBV13|TRBD2
TGTGCCAGCATCCGGGGGGGGCTAGCGATCAATGAGCAGTTCTTC
CASIRGGLAINEQFF
>TRBJ2-7|once|TRBV6-2/TRBV6-3|.
TGTGCCACGGAGGACGAGACAACCTACGAGCAGTACTTC
CATEDETTYEQYF
>TRBJ1-2|.|TRBV14|.
TGTGCCAGCAGTCGGCTTAACTATGGCTACACCTTC
CASSRLNYGYTF
>TRBJ2-5|few|TRBV7-2|.
TGTGCCTGCAGCACCCGGAGGGGGGAGACCCAGTACTTC
CACSTRRGETQYF
>TRBJ1-1|.|TRBV5-5|.
TGTGCCAGCAGCGCAGGCTGGACAGACGAGAACACTGAAGCTTTCTTT
CASSAGWTDENTEAFF
>TRBJ2-3|few|TRBV24-1|TRBD1
TGTGCCACGAGAGACAGGGCTGCCGCAGATACGCAGTATTTT
CATRDRAAADTQYF